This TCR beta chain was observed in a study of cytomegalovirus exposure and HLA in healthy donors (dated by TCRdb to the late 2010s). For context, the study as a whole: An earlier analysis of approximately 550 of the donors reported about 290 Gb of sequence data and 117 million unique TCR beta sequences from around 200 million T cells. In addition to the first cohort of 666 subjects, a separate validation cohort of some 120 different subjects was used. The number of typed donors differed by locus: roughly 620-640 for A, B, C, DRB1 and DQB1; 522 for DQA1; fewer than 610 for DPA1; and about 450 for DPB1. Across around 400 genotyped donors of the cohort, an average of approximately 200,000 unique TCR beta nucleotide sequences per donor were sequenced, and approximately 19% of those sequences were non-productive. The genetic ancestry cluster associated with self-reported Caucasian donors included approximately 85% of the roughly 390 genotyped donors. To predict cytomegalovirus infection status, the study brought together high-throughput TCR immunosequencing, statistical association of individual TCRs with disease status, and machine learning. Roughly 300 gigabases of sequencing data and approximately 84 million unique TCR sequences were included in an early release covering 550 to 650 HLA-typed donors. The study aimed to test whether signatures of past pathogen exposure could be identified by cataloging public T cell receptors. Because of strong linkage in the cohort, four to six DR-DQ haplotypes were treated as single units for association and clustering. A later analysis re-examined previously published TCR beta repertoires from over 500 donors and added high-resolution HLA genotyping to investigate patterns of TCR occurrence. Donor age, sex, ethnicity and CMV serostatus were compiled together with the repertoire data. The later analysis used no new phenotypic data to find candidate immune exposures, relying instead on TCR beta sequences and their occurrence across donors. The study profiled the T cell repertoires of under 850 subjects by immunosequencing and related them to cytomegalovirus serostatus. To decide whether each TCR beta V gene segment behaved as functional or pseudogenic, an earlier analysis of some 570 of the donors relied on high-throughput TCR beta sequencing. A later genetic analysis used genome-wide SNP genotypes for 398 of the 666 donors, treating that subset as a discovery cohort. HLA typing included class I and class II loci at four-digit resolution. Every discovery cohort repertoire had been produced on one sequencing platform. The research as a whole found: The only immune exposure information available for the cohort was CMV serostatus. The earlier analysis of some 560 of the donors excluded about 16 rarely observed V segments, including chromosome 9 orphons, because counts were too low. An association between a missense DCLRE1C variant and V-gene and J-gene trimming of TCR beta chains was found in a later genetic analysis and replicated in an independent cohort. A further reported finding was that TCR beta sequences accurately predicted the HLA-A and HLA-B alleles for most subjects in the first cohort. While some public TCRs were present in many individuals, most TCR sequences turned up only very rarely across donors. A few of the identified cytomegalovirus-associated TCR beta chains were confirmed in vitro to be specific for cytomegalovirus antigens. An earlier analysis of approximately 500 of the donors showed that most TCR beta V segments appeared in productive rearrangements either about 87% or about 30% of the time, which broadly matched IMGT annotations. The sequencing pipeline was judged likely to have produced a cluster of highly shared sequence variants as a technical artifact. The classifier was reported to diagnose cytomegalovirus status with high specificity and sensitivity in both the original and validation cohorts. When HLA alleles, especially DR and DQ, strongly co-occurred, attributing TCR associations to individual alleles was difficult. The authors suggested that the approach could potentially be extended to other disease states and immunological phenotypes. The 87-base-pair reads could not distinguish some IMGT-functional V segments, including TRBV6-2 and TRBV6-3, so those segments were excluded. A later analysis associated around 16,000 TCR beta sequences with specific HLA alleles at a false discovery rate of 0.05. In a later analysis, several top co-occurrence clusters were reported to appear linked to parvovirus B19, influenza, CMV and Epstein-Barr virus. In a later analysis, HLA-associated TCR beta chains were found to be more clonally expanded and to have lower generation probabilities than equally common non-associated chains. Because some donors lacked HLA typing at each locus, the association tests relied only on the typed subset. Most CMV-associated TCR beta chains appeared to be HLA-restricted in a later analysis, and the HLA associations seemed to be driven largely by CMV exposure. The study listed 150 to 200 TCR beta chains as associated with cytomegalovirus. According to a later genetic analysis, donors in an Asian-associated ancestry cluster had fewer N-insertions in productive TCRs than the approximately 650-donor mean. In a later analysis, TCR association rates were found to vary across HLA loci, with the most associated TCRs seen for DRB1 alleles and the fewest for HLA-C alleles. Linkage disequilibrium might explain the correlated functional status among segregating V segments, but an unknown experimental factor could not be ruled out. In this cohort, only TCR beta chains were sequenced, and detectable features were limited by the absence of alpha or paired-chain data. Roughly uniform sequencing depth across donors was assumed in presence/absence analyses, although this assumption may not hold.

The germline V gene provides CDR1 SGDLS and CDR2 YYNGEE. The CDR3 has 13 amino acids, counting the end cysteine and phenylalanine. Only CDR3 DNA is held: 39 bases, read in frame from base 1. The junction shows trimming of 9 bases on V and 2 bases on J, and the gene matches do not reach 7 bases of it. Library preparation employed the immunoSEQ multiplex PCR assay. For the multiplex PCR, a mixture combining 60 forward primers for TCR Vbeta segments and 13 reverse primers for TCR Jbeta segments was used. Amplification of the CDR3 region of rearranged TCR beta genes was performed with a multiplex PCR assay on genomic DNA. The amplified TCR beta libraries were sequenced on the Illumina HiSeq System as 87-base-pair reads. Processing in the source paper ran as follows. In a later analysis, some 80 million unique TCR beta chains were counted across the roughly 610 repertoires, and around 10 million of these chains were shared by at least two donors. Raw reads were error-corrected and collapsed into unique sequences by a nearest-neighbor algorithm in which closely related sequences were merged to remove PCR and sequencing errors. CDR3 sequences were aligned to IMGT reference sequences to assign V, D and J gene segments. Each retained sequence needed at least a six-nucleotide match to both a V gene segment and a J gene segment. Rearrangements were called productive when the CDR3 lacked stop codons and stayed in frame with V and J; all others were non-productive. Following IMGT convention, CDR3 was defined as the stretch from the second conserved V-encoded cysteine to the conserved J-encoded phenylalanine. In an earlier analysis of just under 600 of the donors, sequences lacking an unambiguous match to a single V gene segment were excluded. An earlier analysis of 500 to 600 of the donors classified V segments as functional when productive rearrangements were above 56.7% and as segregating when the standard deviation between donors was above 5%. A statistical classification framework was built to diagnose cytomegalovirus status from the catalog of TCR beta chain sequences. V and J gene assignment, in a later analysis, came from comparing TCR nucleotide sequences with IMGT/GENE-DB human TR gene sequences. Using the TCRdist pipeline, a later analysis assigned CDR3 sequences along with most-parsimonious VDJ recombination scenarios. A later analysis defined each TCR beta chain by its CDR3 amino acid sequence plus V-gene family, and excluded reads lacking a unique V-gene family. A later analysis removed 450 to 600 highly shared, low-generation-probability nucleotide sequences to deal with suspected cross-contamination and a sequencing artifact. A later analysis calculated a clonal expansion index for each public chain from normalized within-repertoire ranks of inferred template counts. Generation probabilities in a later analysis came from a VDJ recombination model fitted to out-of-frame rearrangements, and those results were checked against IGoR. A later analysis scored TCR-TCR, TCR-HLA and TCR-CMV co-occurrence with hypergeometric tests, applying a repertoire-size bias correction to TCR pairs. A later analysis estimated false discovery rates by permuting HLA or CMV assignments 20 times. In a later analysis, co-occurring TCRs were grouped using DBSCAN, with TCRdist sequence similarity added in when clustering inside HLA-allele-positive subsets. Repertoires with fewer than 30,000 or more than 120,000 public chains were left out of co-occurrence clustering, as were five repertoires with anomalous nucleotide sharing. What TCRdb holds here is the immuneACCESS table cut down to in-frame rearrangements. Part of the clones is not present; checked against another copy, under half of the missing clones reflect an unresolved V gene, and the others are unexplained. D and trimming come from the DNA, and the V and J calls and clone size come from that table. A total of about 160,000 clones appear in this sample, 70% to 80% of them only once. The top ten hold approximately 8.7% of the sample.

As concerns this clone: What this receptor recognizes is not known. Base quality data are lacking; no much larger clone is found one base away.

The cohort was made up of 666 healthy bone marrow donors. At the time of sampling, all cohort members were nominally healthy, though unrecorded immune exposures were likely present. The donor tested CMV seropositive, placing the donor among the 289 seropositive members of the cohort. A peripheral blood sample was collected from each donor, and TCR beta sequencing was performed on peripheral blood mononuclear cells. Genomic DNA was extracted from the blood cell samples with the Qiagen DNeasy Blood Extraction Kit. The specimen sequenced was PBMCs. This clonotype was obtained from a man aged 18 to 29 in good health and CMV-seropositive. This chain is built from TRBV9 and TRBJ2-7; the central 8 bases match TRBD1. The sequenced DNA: TGTGCCATCTATCCGGGACAGGCCTACGAGCAGTACTTC. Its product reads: CAIYPGQAYEQYF.